One sample yielded the 29 T cell receptor beta chains listed below, sequenced in a study of patients and donors after allogeneic stem cell transplantation. TCRdb passed the RT-PCR reads through MiXCR, listing each CDR3 protein once. The repertoire includes about 57,000 distinct CDR3 sequences, roughly 15% of them detected once, and over 25% sits in the top ten. Sequenced input: blood, either unsorted or a sorted T cell fraction (not recorded which). The receptors shown here come from a human donor who was either an allogeneic HSCT recipient or a stem cell or donor lymphocyte infusion donor (not recorded which). It is not recorded whose cells these are; they may come from a transplant donor.

The V gene is TRBV6-5, the J gene TRBJ2-7, with 10 bases lining up with TRBD2. Germline trimming cut 4 bases from V and 2 bases from J; bases unmatched to any gene: 8. Germline V gene data show CDR1 as MNHEY and CDR2 as SVGAGI. The CDR3 is 16 residues long. CDR3 amino acids: CASSWTTSGPPYEQYF. The CDR3 nucleotides read TGTGCCAGCAGTTGGACGACTAGCGGGCCCCCCTACGAGCAGTACTTC.

This clonotype was seen a few times. The J gene is TRBJ1-2, the V gene TRBV12-3 or TRBV12-4; D remains ambiguous. This CDR3 region has 16 residues. V lost 2 bases, J lost 4 bases, and 17 bases lay in between. CDR3 nucleotides: TGTGCCAGCAGTTTACGACGGTTAACAGAGAGCTATGGCTACACCTTC. Translation gives CASSLRRLTESYGYTF.

This chain links TRBV7-8 with TRBJ2-2, with 11 positions matching TRBD2. The CDR3 loop spans 16 amino acids. The V segment lost 7 bases and the J segment 5 bases; nucleotides outside the gene matches: 9. Germline V gene data show CDR1 as SGHVS and CDR2 as FQNEAQ. CDR3 amino acids: CASKLLAGGSTGELFF. CDR3 bases: TGTGCCAGCAAGCTCCTAGCGGGAGGTTCTACCGGGGAGCTGTTTTTT. Drawing the rest from reference TRBV7-8 and TRBJ2-2, the complete variable domain is GAGVSQSPRYKVAKRGQDVALRCDPISGHVSLFWYQQALGQGPEFLTYFQNEAQLDKSGLPSDRFFAERPEGSVSTLKIQRTQQEDSAVYLCASKLLAGGSTGELFFGEGSRLTVL.

This clonotype appeared many times. The CDR3 bases are TGTGCCAGCAGTTTAGGGCACCTGGGTAAGACTATAACTGAAGCTTTCTTT. The encoded protein is CASSLGHLGKTITEAFF. The chain links TRBV27 to TRBJ1-1; D is undetermined. Trimming cost V 2 bases and J 5 bases, with 21 bases left between them. Germline-derived CDR1 and CDR2 are MNHEY and SMNVEV (reference sequence). CDR3 length: 17 residues.

This clonotype was seen a few times. The genes are TRBV7-2 and TRBJ2-2; a weak D match, TRBD1 (8 bases). The V end lost 2 bases, the J end lost 3 bases, and 19 bases lay between the germline ends. The CDR3 runs 18 residues. Germline CDR1 and CDR2: SGHTA and FQGNSA. Written as DNA, the CDR3 is TGTGCCAGCAGCTTAATAGGACAGGGAGGGCGTTACACCGGGGAGCTGTTTTTT. Encoded protein: CASSLIGQGGRYTGELFF.

In its sample, this clonotype was seen a few times. The chain employs TRBV5-1 and TRBJ2-5; weak D call: TRBD1 (6 bases). Trimming pared 2 bases from V and 1 base from J, leaving 9 bases between. Germline CDR1 reads SGHRS; CDR2 reads YFSETQ. This CDR3 has 14 amino acids. CDR3 nucleotide sequence: TGCGCCAGCAGCTTAAGGACAGTCCAAGAGACCCAGTACTTC. Its translation: CASSLRTVQETQYF.

This clonotype was found a few times. The chain carries TRBV5-8 and TRBJ2-1, with 7 bases that match TRBD1. The J segment lost 3 bases and the V segment lost 4 bases, leaving 19 bases of the junction unmatched. The CDR3 runs 19 residues. Germline V gene lookup returns CDR1 SGHTS and CDR2 YDEGEE. CDR3 nucleotide sequence: TGTGCCAGCAGCCCCTGTGGTAGGGGGCGAGCGGATTGCTACAATGAGCAGTTCTTC. Its protein is CASSPCGRGRADCYNEQFF.

This chain joins TRBV27 and TRBJ1-2; D is perhaps TRBD1 (5 bases). CDR3 size: 19 residues. Trimming cost V 0 bases and J 2 bases, with 22 bases left between them. Germline V lookup: CDR1 MNHEY, CDR2 SMNVEV (reference sequence). The CDR3 region has the DNA TGTGCCAGCAGTTTATCGGGGCAGGGAGGAGGAGTACTAAACTATGGCTACACCTTC. This sequence encodes CASSLSGQGGGVLNYGYTF.

The chain uses TRBV5-1 and TRBJ1-1, with a tentative D call TRBD1 (5 bases). Looked up from germline, CDR1 is SGHRS and CDR2 is YFSETQ. The V gene lost 0 bases and the J gene lost 7 bases, with 13 bases spanning the gap. The CDR3 runs 14 residues. Here the CDR3 DNA reads TGCGCCAGCAGCTTGGTTGAAGGGGACGGTGAAGCTTTCTTT. This sequence encodes CASSLVEGDGEAFF.

This clonotype was picked up a small number of times. The chain recombines TRBV3-1 with TRBJ2-7; no clear D gene. CDR1 is LGHDT and CDR2 is YNNKEL in the germline V gene (reference sequence). V lost 0 bases, J lost 3 bases, and 0 bases lay in between. The CDR3 is made up of 11 amino acids. The CDR3 DNA sequence: TGTGCCAGCAGCCAAGACTACGAGCAGTACTTC. Translating gives CASSQDYEQYF.

This rearrangement joins TRBV3-1 to TRBJ2-1, with TRBD2 identical over 12 bases. This CDR3 has 16 residues. With V trimmed by 4 bases and J by 9 bases, 10 bases remained unmatched. The germline V gene has CDR1 LGHDT and CDR2 YNNKEL (reference sequence). The CDR3 DNA sequence: TGTGCCAGCAGCCCCGACGGGGCTAGCGGGAGGGGTGAGCAGTTCTTC. Translating gives CASSPDGASGRGEQFF.

V usage is TRBV15 and J usage is TRBJ2-5; no reliable D call. V was shortened by 3 bases and J by 3 bases, with 17 bases between the two germline ends. The CDR3 consists of 16 residues. Germline V gives CDR1 LNHNV, CDR2 YYDKDF (reference sequence). CDR3: CATSSLGSLIEETQYF. CDR3 nucleotides: TGTGCCACCAGCAGTTTGGGCAGCCTTATTGAAGAGACCCAGTACTTC.

This clonotype appeared a few times. This could be a read error, since a much larger clone is one nucleotide away. This sequence joins TRBV9 and TRBJ1-1; D is unclear. Between the trimmed V and J ends, which lost 0 bases and 6 bases, there was a span of 18 bases. Germline CDR1 and CDR2: SGDLS and YYNGEE. The length of the CDR3 is 16 residues. The CDR3 spells CASSVVPLGRGAEAFF. CDR3 sequence (DNA): TGTGCCAGCAGCGTAGTACCGCTAGGAAGAGGTGCTGAAGCTTTCTTT. The full variable domain, its missing parts supplied by reference TRBV9 and TRBJ1-1, is DSGVTQTPKHLITATGQRVTLRCSPRSGDLSVYWYQQSLDQGLQFLIQYYNGEERAKGNILERFSAQQFPDLHSELNLSSLELGDSALYFCASSVVPLGRGAEAFFGQGTRLTVV.

The gene calls are TRBV12-3 or TRBV12-4 and TRBJ2-3; D remains ambiguous. Trimming shortened V by 1 base and J by 8 bases, and 19 bases separated the two germline ends. This CDR3 region has 16 residues. The CDR3 spells CASSLGPIESLGTQYF. CDR3 bases: TGTGCCAGCAGTTTAGGACCAATCGAAAGTTTAGGTACGCAGTATTTT.

V usage is TRBV4-2 and J usage is TRBJ2-2, with 7 bases that match TRBD2. CDR3 length: 16 residues. Germline V CDR1 and CDR2: LGHNA, YNFKEQ. V dropped 1 base and J dropped 1; count of bases not matched to a gene: 3. The CDR3 is CASSQVSSGNTGELFF. The CDR3 DNA reads TGTGCCAGCAGCCAAGTCTCTAGCGGGAACACCGGGGAGCTGTTTTTT.

The chain joins TRBV18 to TRBJ2-2; 9 nucleotides line up with TRBD1. V lost 6 bases to trimming and J lost 4 bases; unmatched junction nucleotides: 6. Germline V gene data show CDR1 as KGHSH and CDR2 as LQKENI. The length of the CDR3 is 15 residues. The CDR3 sequence: CASSPGQGLTGELFF. DNA of the CDR3: TGTGCCAGCTCCCCGGGACAGGGCCTCACCGGGGAGCTGTTTTTT.

This clonotype was seen many times. The chain joins TRBV12-3 or TRBV12-4 to TRBJ1-3; D remains unclear. The V end was cut by 1 base, the J end by 8 bases, with 9 bases between. The CDR3 contains 13 residues. CDR3 nucleotide sequence: TGTGCCAGCAGTTTAGGGCCAGCGGACACCATATATTTT. It is translated as CASSLGPADTIYF.

The V and J genes are TRBV5-1 and TRBJ2-7; a possible D gene is TRBD2 (6 bases). This CDR3 is built from 15 residues. Germline V gene data show CDR1 as SGHRS and CDR2 as YFSETQ. V was clipped by 0 bases and J by 1 base, with 11 bases between them. The CDR3 spells CASSLVRDFSYEQYF. The CDR3 nucleotides are TGCGCCAGCAGCTTGGTCCGGGACTTTTCCTACGAGCAGTACTTC. Full variable domain (rest looked up from reference TRBV5-1 and TRBJ2-7): KAGVTQTPRYLIKTRGQQVTLSCSPISGHRSVSWYQQTPGQGLQFLFEYFSETQRNKGNFPGRFSGRQFSNSRSEMNVSTLELGDSALYLCASSLVRDFSYEQYFGPGTRLTVT.

This clonotype was seen a handful of times. The chain couples TRBV20-1 to TRBJ2-7; 9 bases fit TRBD1. This CDR3 spans 14 amino acids. V trimming: 6 bases; J trimming: 5 bases; junction bases outside the gene matches: 11. Germline V gives CDR1 DFQATT, CDR2 SNEGSKA (reference sequence). The CDR3 DNA follows: TGCAGTGCGCTACCGGGACAGGGTGGCGACGAGCAGTACTTC. Amino acid sequence: CSALPGQGGDEQYF.

This clonotype has just a few counts. This sequence joins TRBV29-1 and TRBJ1-1; 8 bases map to TRBD1. Germline V gene lookup returns CDR1 SQVTM and CDR2 ANQGSEA. The CDR3 has 15 amino acids. The V segment lost 5 bases and the J segment 0 bases; nucleotides outside the gene matches: 8. CDR3 sequence: CSVQLWGQVNTEAFF. As DNA, the CDR3 is TGCAGCGTTCAACTATGGGGACAGGTGAACACTGAAGCTTTCTTT.

Details on this clonotype: This CDR3 fails to terminate in the conserved phenylalanine or tryptophan, so it likely reflects a read error. This chain joins TRBV6-5 and TRBJ1-3; D gene unclear. Germline V CDR1 and CDR2: MNHEY, SVGAGI. V lost 5 bases and J lost 0, with 5 bases in between. The CDR3 is made up of 13 amino acids. The CDR3 is CASSQASGNTIYY. In DNA form, the CDR3 reads TGTGCCAGCAGTCAGGCCTCTGGAAACACCATATATTAT.

The chain recombines TRBV20-1 with TRBJ1-5, with 8 bases that match TRBD1. The CDR3 is 15 residues long. J lost 4 bases, V lost 4 bases, and 9 bases had no gene match. Germline V gives CDR1 DFQATT, CDR2 SNEGSKA (reference sequence). The CDR3 loop reads CSAIVGTGGNQPQHF. The CDR3, as DNA: TGCAGTGCTATAGTGGGGACAGGCGGGAATCAGCCCCAGCATTTT.

This clonotype has a handful of counts. CDR3 sequence reads: CAAGGTGGNYGYTF. DNA for the CDR3: TGTGCCGCCGGGGGGACAGGGGGAAACTATGGCTACACCTTC. This chain connects TRBV10-3 to TRBJ1-2, with 11 nucleotides matching TRBD1. Germline lookup yields CDR1 ENHRY and CDR2 SYGVKD. With 11 bases clipped from V and 2 bases from J, the junction kept 7 bases outside the gene matches. The CDR3 extends over 14 amino acids.

The chain couples TRBV20-1 to TRBJ2-7; D is undetermined. The germline V gene encodes CDR1 DFQATT and CDR2 SNEGSKA (reference sequence). This CDR3 is built from 14 residues. Trimming stripped 0 bases from V and 3 bases from J, with 12 bases between. CDR3 protein: CSARDQQTYYEQYF. CDR3 in DNA: TGCAGTGCTAGAGACCAGCAAACATACTACGAGCAGTACTTC.

The CDR3 spells CASSPGLAGQFF. The CDR3 nucleotides read TGTGCCAGCAGCCCGGGACTAGCGGGGCAGTTCTTC. This chain connects TRBV7-2 to TRBJ2-1, with 12 bases identical to TRBD2. The trim removed 5 bases at V and 12 bases at J, leaving 2 bases unmatched. The germline V gene encodes CDR1 SGHTA and CDR2 FQGNSA. The CDR3 is made up of 12 amino acids.

In this sample, this clonotype turned up a few times. This sequence joins TRBV11-2 and TRBJ2-1, with TRBD2 as a possible D gene (5 bases). This CDR3 contains 16 residues. Germline loops: CDR1 SGHAT, CDR2 FQNNGV. Trimming stripped 7 bases from V and 0 bases from J, with 16 bases between. Here the CDR3 reads CASILMSGSSYNEQFF. DNA of the CDR3: TGTGCCAGCATCCTAATGAGCGGAAGCTCCTACAATGAGCAGTTCTTC.

In this sample, this clonotype turned up a few times. This rearrangement joins TRBV5-1 to TRBJ2-1, with TRBD1 identical over 12 bases. Germline CDR1 SGHRS, CDR2 YFSETQ. V shed 0 bases and J 6 bases; nucleotides not matched to a gene: 1. This CDR3 comprises 15 residues. The CDR3 coding sequence is TGCGCCAGCAGCTTGGCGGGACAGGGGGCCAATGAGCAGTTCTTC. This translates into CASSLAGQGANEQFF.

This clonotype was detected many times. The chain employs TRBV5-8 and TRBJ1-3, with D hard to call. CDR1 is SGHTS and CDR2 is YDEGEE in the germline V gene. V lost 0 bases and J lost 4, with 17 bases in between. CDR3 size: 17 residues. The CDR3 region is CASSLGTILGGGNTIYF. CDR3 DNA: TGTGCCAGCAGCTTGGGTACCATCCTAGGCGGAGGAAACACCATATATTTT.

This clonotype was recorded at least ten times. This rearrangement joins TRBV2 to TRBJ1-1; no clear D gene. Germline loops: CDR1 SNHLY, CDR2 FYNNEI. This CDR3 has 14 residues. V shed 9 bases and J shed 1 base, with 15 bases lying between them. In DNA form, the CDR3 reads TGTGCCAGATACAGTAGTATCGGGAACACTGAAGCTTTCTTT. This translates into CARYSSIGNTEAFF.